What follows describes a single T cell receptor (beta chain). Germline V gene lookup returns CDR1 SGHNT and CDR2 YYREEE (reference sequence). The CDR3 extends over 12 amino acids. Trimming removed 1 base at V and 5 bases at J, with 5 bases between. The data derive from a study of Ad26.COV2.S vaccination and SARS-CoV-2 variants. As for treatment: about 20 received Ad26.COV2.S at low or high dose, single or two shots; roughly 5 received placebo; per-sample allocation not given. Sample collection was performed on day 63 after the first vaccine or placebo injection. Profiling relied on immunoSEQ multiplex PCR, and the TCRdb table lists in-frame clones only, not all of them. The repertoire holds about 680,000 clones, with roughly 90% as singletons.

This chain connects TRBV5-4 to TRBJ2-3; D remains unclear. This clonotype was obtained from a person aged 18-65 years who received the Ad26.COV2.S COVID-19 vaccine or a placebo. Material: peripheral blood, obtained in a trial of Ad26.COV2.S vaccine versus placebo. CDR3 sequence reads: CASSLTRDTQYF. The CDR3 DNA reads TGTGCCAGCAGCTTGACCCGAGATACGCAGTATTTT.